Sequencing of this TCR beta chain was carried out in a study of T cell responses to AZD1222 COVID-19 vaccine. Study observations and caveats: Scientists sampled the repertoires only once the peak T cell response had passed.

The length of the CDR3 is 14 residues. The germline CDR1 and CDR2 sequences are SQVTM and ANQGSEA. Trimming at V came to 6 bases and at J to 1 base, leaving 3 bases not matched to a gene. In the case of this clone: Its target is not known. This sample also contains other DNA sequences that code for the same CDR3.

Only in-frame clones appear in the TCRdb table, and some are missing; sequencing was by immunoSEQ multiplex PCR. Of over 150,000 clones listed, 90% are singletons. This TCR was sampled from an adult in good health. The chain links TRBV29-1 to TRBJ2-5; 12 bases line up with TRBD2. The material sequenced was peripheral blood, taken on day 0 of AZD1222 vaccination. The CDR3 is CSVRLAGAQETQYF. CDR3 sequence (DNA): TGCAGCGTCCGACTAGCGGGGGCCCAAGAGACCCAGTACTTC.